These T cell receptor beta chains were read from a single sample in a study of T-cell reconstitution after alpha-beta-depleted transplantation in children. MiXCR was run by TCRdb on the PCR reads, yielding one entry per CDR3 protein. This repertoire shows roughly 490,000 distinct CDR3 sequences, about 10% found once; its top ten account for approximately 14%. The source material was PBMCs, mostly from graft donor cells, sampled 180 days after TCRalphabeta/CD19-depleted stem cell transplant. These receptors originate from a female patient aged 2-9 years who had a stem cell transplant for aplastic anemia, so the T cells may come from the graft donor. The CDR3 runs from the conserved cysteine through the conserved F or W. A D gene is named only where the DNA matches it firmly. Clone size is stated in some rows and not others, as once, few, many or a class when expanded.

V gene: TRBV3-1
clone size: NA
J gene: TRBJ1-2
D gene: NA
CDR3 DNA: TGTGCCAGCAGCCTTCTAGGTGGCTACACCTTC
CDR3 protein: CASSLLGGYTF

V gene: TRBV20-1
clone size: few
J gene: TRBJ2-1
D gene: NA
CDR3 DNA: TGCAGTGCTAGATACGAGACCGCGTACAATGAGCAGTTCTTC
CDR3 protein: CSARYETAYNEQFF

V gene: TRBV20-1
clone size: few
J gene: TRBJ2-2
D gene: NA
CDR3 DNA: TGCAGTGCGTCCTTGCGGATGCAAACCGGGGAGCTGTTTTTT
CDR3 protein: CSASLRMQTGELFF

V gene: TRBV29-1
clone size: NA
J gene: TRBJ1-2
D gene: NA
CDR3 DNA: TGCAGCGTCACAAACGATTACACCTTC
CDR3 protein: CSVTNDYTF

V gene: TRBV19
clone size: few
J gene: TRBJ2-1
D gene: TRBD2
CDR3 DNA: TGTGCCAGTAGTATAGATCTGGCGGGACTAGTAATCGATGAGCAGTTCTTC
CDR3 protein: CASSIDLAGLVIDEQFF

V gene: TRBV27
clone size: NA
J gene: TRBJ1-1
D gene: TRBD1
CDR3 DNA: TGTGCCAGCAGTTTAGTATCAGGGGGCAGTGAAGCTTTCTTT
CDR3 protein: CASSLVSGGSEAFF

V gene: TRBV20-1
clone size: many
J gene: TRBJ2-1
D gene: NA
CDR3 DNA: TGCAGTGCTCCTCTCCGAGGGTGGGTGAGGGAGCAGTTCTTC
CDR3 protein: CSAPLRGWVREQFF

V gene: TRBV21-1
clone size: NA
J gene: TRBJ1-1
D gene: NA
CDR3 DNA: TGTGCCAGCAACCGGGACAGGAGGTACATGAACACTGAAGCTTTCTTT
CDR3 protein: CASNRDRRYMNTEAFF

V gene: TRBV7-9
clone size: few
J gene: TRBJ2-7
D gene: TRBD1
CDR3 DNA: TGTGCCAGCAGCAGACCGGGACAGGACTCCTACGAGCAGTACTTC
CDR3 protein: CASSRPGQDSYEQYF

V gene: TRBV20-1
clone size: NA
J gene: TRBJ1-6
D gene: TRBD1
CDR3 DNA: TGCAGTGCTAGGACCACAGGGGGAGGTTCACCCCTCCACTTT
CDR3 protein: CSARTTGGGSPLHF

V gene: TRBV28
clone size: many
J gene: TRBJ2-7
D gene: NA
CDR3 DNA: TGTGCCAGCAGCACGCCCCTCGGGGGCGAGCAGTACTTC
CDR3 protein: CASSTPLGGEQYF

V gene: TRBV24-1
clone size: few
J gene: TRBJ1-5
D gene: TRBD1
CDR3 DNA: TGTGCCACCAGTGGGACAGGGGCATTAGGCAATCAGCCCCAGCATTTT
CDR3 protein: CATSGTGALGNQPQHF

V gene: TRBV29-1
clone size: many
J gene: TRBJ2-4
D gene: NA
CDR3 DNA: TGCAGCGTTGTTAGCAGGTTGGACATTCAGTACTTC
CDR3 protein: CSVVSRLDIQYF

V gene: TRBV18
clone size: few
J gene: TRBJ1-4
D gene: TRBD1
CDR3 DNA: TGTGCCAGCTCACCAGCGACAGGGGCTACTAATGAAAAACTGTTTTTT
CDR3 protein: CASSPATGATNEKLFF

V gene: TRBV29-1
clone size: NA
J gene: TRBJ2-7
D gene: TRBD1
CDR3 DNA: TGCAGCGTTGAGCCCATAGACAGGGGCAAGCAGTACTTC
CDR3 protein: CSVEPIDRGKQYF

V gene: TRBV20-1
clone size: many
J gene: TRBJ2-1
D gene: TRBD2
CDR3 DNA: TGCAGTGCTAGAAGCGGGAAAGGCTACAATGAGCAGTTCTTC
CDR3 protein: CSARSGKGYNEQFF

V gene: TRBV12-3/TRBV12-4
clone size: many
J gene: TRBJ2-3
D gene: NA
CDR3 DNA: TGTGCCAGCAGTTTAAGCGGTTCGGCAGATACGCAGTATTTT
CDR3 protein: CASSLSGSADTQYF

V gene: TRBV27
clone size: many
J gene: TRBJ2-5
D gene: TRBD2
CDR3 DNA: TGTGCCAGCAGCGGACTAGCGGGTCGGACCCAGTACTTC
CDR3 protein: CASSGLAGRTQYF

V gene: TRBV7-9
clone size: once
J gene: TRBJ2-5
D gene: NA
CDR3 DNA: TGTGCCATCGAGGACTTCCAAGAGACCGAGTACTTC
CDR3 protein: CAIEDFQETEYF

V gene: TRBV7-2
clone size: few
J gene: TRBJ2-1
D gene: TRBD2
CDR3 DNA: TGTGCCAGCAGCGCGACGACTAGCGGGAGGTCCAATGAGCAGTTCTTC
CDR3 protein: CASSATTSGRSNEQFF

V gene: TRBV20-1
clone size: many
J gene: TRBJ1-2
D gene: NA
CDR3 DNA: TGCAGTGCTAGAGGGGGTGAGGCGGGACACCATGGCTACACCTTC
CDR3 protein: CSARGGEAGHHGYTF

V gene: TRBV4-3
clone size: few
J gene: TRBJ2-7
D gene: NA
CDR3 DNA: TGCGCCAGCAGCCAAGAGCTCGGCTACGAGCAGTACTTC
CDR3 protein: CASSQELGYEQYF

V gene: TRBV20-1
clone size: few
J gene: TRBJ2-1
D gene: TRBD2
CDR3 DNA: TGCAGTGCTAGAGACCAGCGGGGGGGGTACAATGAGCAGTTCTTC
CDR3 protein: CSARDQRGGYNEQFF

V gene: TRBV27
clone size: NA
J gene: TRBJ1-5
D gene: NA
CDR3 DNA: TGTGCCAGCAGCCCTACCGGACCAACTTATAGCAATCAGCCCCAGCATTTT
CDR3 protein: CASSPTGPTYSNQPQHF

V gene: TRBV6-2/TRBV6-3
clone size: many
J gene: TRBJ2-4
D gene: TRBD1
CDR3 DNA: TGTGCCAGCGGACGCCAAAAGGGGACAGGGCGGAAAAACATTCAGTACTTC
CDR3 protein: CASGRQKGTGRKNIQYF

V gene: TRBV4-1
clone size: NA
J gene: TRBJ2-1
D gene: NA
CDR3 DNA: TGCGCCAGCAGCCAAGTCCAGACAGCACAAGGGGAGCAGTTCTTC
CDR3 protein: CASSQVQTAQGEQFF

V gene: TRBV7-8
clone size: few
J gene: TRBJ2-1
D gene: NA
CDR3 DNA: TGTGCCAGCAGCTTAAGTCTGACTGGCCAGTTCTTC
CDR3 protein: CASSLSLTGQFF

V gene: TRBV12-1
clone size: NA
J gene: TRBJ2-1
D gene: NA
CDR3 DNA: TGTGCCAGCAGCCCAGGACACCCGGGACTCCCATCGTGCAATGAGCAGTTCTTC
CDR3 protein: CASSPGHPGLPSCNEQFF

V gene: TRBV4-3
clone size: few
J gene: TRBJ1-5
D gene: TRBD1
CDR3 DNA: TGCGCCAGCAGCCTCGACAGGGGAAGGGATCAGCCCCAGCATTTT
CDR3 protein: CASSLDRGRDQPQHF